This passage covers 17 T cell receptor beta chains from one sample sequenced in a study of control samples from healthy donors and cancer patients. TCRdb's copy holds only in-frame clones and misses some; the assay was immunoSEQ multiplex PCR. Here the sample spans 55,000 to 90,000 clones, approximately 80% being singletons. The material sequenced was blood. The receptors were gathered from a man in his fifties in good health.

The count of this clone is one. This chain links TRBV7-2 with TRBJ1-5; D ambiguous. V dropped 1 base and J dropped 7 bases, with 8 bases sitting between them. The CDR3 covers 13 residues. CDR1 and CDR2 (germline): SGHTA, FQGNSA. The CDR3 spells CASSLGYGQPQHF. CDR3 coding DNA: TGTGCCAGCAGCTTAGGTTACGGACAGCCCCAGCATTTT.

The rearrangement joins TRBV11-2 to TRBJ2-5; the D gene is possibly TRBD2 (5 bases). CDR1 and CDR2 from the germline V gene are SGHAT and FQNNGV. The germline V and J ends were trimmed by 5 bases and 0 bases, with 10 bases remaining between them. The CDR3 totals 14 residues. In DNA form, the CDR3 reads TGTGCCAGCAGCCAATCCGGGGACCAAGAGACCCAGTACTTC. Protein sequence: CASSQSGDQETQYF.

V and J are TRBV4-3 and TRBJ1-3, with 7 bases that match TRBD1. Germline V CDR1 and CDR2: LGHNA, YSLEER. Trimming took 2 bases from V and 0 from J; bases not matched to a gene: 4. The CDR3 has 16 amino acids. As DNA, the CDR3 is TGCGCCAGCAGCCAATCAGGGGGGGTCTCTGGAAACACCATATATTTT. Translation gives CASSQSGGVSGNTIYF.

The CDR3 DNA reads TGTGCCAGCAAGTTCTCCAACGCGGGGGGCGCGGCGGAAGCTTTCTTT. Translation: CASKFSNAGGAAEAFF. The genes are TRBV2 and TRBJ1-1, with D perhaps matching TRBD1 (6 bases). The CDR3 is 16 amino acids. Germline assignment: CDR1 SNHLY and CDR2 FYNNEI. Trimming took off 7 bases at V and 8 bases at J, with 26 bases between the two ends. The full variable domain, completed using reference TRBV2 and TRBJ1-1, is EPEVTQTPSHQVTQMGQEVILRCVPISNHLYFYWYRQILGQKVEFLVSFYNNEISEKSEIFDDQFSVERPDGSNFTLKIRSTKLEDSAMYFCASKFSNAGGAAEAFFGQGTRLTVV.

J is TRBJ1-3 and V is TRBV30; D gene ambiguous. Germline V gene lookup returns CDR1 GTSNPN and CDR2 SVGIG (reference sequence). Trimming pared 6 bases from V and 4 bases from J, leaving 10 bases between. The CDR3 is 12 residues long. The CDR3 coding sequence is TGTGCCTGCCACCCAGCCGGAAACACCATATATTTT. As protein: CACHPAGNTIYF. Full variable domain (rest looked up from reference TRBV30 and TRBJ1-3): SQTIHQWPATLVQPVGSPLSLECTVEGTSNPNLYWYRQAAGRGLQLLFYSVGIGQISSEVPQNLSASRPQDRQFILSSKKLLLSDSGFYLCACHPAGNTIYFGEGSWLTVV.

This chain joins TRBV18 and TRBJ2-5; D perhaps matches TRBD1 (5 bases). V lost 3 bases and J 4 bases, leaving 12 bases between the germline ends. The CDR3 length is 14 residues. CDR1 and CDR2 from the germline V gene are KGHSH and LQKENI. CDR3 in amino acids: CASSPAGQGETQYF. In DNA form, the CDR3 reads TGTGCCAGCTCACCCGCCGGGCAGGGAGAGACCCAGTACTTC.

The V gene is TRBV25-1, the J gene TRBJ2-5; 10 bases map to TRBD1. The CDR3 is made up of 18 amino acids. Germline CDR1 MGHDK, CDR2 SYGVNS. Trimming at V came to 4 bases and at J to 5 bases, leaving 16 bases not matched to a gene. CDR3 in amino acids: CASSGNPRTGQGRETQYF. For the CDR3, the DNA is TGTGCCAGCAGTGGCAACCCTCGAACGGGACAGGGGAGGGAGACCCAGTACTTC.

The chain is built from TRBV2 and TRBJ2-2, with D perhaps matching TRBD2 (6 bases). This CDR3 comprises 16 residues. CDR1 is SNHLY and CDR2 is FYNNEI in the germline V gene. The V end lost 6 bases, the J end lost 0 bases, and 14 bases lay between the germline ends. CDR3 residues: CASRIRGTANTGELFF. Here the CDR3 DNA reads TGTGCCAGCAGGATACGCGGGACTGCGAACACCGGGGAGCTGTTTTTT.

The chain carries TRBV27 and TRBJ1-1; possibly TRBD1 for D (5 bases). The germline CDR1 and CDR2 sequences are MNHEY and SMNVEV (reference sequence). The germline V and J ends were trimmed by 7 bases and 1 base, with 13 bases remaining between them. The CDR3 consists of 14 residues. CDR3 nucleotides: TGTGCCAGCAACCCAATGGGGGGGAACACTGAAGCTTTCTTT. Its translation is CASNPMGGNTEAFF.

The chain uses TRBV24-1 and TRBJ1-5; D gene ambiguous. CDR3 length equals 12 residues. The V end was cut by 3 bases, the J end by 2 bases, with 1 base between. Looked up from germline, CDR1 is KGHDR and CDR2 is SFDVKD. CDR3 DNA sequence: TGTGCCACCAGTGATGGCAATCAGCCCCAGCATTTT. Translating gives CATSDGNQPQHF.

V usage is TRBV5-1 and J usage is TRBJ1-4, with D possibly being TRBD1 (5 bases). Germline V gene data show CDR1 as SGHRS and CDR2 as YFSETQ. The length of the CDR3 is 14 residues. The V end was cut by 0 bases, the J end by 7 bases, with 10 bases between. CDR3 DNA sequence: TGCGCCAGCAGCTTGGTGGCAGGGAGTGAAAAACTGTTTTTT. Translated, it gives CASSLVAGSEKLFF.

V is TRBV6-2 or TRBV6-3 and J is TRBJ1-5, with no clear D. Germline CDR1 and CDR2: MNHEY and SVGEGT. This CDR3 has 20 residues. The germline V and J ends were trimmed by 2 bases and 4 bases, with 27 bases remaining between them. CDR3 protein: CASSYPQRSVGIRSNQPQHF. DNA of the CDR3: TGTGCCAGCAGTTACCCGCAACGCTCTGTAGGGATCCGGAGTAATCAGCCCCAGCATTTT.

This clone was recorded a few times. One junction end does not reproduce the germline sequence, and a read error may be involved. The chain uses TRBV7-7 and TRBJ2-5, with D unresolved. CDR1 is SSHAT, CDR2 FNYEAQ, per germline (reference sequence). CDR3 size: 16 residues. CDR3 in amino acids: CASSLAGPSIEETQYF. CDR3 DNA sequence: TGTGCTAGCAGCTTAGCTGGGCCCTCAATCGAAGAGACCCAGTACTTC.

The chain recombines TRBV6-5 with TRBJ2-1; 8 nucleotides agree with TRBD1. J lost 2 bases, V lost 7 bases, and 1 base had no gene match. Germline assignment: CDR1 MNHEY and CDR2 SVGAGI. The CDR3 totals 13 residues. In DNA, the CDR3 is TGTGCCAGCACGGACAGGGCCTACAATGAGCAGTTCTTC. This sequence encodes CASTDRAYNEQFF.

The chain uses TRBV4-3 and TRBJ2-7; D is uncertain. Trimming cost V 0 bases and J 0 bases, with 12 bases left between them. The CDR3 is 16 amino acids. The germline CDR1 and CDR2 sequences are LGHNA and YSLEER. The CDR3 spells CASSQDLRLSSYEQYF. The CDR3 DNA is TGCGCCAGCAGCCAAGATCTGCGCCTATCCTCCTACGAGCAGTACTTC.

The chain has TRBV29-1 and TRBJ2-3, with 9 positions matching TRBD1. Trimming at V came to 3 bases and at J to 3 bases, leaving 7 bases not matched to a gene. The CDR3 sequence is 15 residues long. From germline, CDR1 is SQVTM and CDR2 ANQGSEA. The CDR3 protein is CSVDSRDRVTDTQYF. The CDR3 DNA sequence: TGCAGCGTTGATTCCCGGGACAGGGTTACAGATACGCAGTATTTT.

V gene TRBV11-1 combines with J gene TRBJ2-5; D uncertain. The germline V and J ends were trimmed by 7 bases and 2 bases, with 14 bases remaining between them. In germline, CDR1 is SGHAT, CDR2 FQDESV (reference sequence). This CDR3 is built from 14 residues. The CDR3 loop reads CASTRRTAQETQYF. The CDR3 nucleotides are TGTGCCAGCACCCGCCGGACCGCGCAAGAGACCCAGTACTTC.